Below are 23 T cell receptor beta chains sequenced from a single sample in a study of blood T cell repertoires in COVID-19. Sequencing was performed with immunoSEQ multiplex PCR; in TCRdb, only in-frame clones are kept and a portion is missing. The table lists approximately 450,000 clones, around 90% of them singletons. What was sequenced was PBMCs or T cells enriched from blood (not recorded which). The source of these receptors is a woman aged 18-35 years with acute COVID-19.

The CDR3 sequence is CASSVDPGTGNTIYF. The CDR3 DNA follows: TGTGCCAGCAGCGTAGATCCGGGGACAGGAAACACCATATATTTT. The rearrangement uses TRBV9 and TRBJ1-3; the D gene is possibly TRBD1 (6 bases). The V gene's germline CDR1 is SGDLS and CDR2 YYNGEE. Trimming pared 0 bases from V and 4 bases from J, leaving 11 bases between. CDR3 length: 15 amino acids.

The V and J genes are TRBV7-9 and TRBJ1-1; the D is unclear. The germline CDR1 and CDR2 sequences are SEHNR and FQNEAQ (reference sequence). V was pared by 4 bases and J by 0 bases, with 12 bases between. The CDR3 is made up of 15 amino acids. The CDR3 nucleotides are TGTGCCAGCAGCTCCGACGGAGTAATGAACACTGAAGCTTTCTTT. Translation: CASSSDGVMNTEAFF.

The chain has TRBV9 and TRBJ1-1, with 7 nucleotides matching TRBD1. Germline loops: CDR1 SGDLS, CDR2 YYNGEE. The CDR3 is made up of 13 amino acids. Trimming at V came to 3 bases and at J to 8 bases, leaving 7 bases not matched to a gene. The CDR3 region is CASSAGTAEEAFF. CDR3 in DNA: TGTGCCAGCAGCGCGGGGACAGCGGAAGAAGCTTTCTTT.

This chain uses TRBV28 with TRBJ1-6; unclear D gene. This CDR3 is 16 amino acids long. V was trimmed by 2 bases and J by 7 bases, leaving 15 bases between them. The germline V gene encodes CDR1 MDHEN and CDR2 SYDVKM. CDR3 protein: CASSLVGYDLNSPLHF. In DNA, the CDR3 is TGTGCCAGCAGTTTAGTGGGCTATGACCTAAATTCACCCCTCCACTTT.

The chain combines TRBV7-8 with TRBJ2-1; perhaps TRBD2 as D (5 bases). Trimming pared 4 bases from V and 9 bases from J, leaving 13 bases between. The CDR3 extends over 13 amino acids. The germline V gene encodes CDR1 SGHVS and CDR2 FQNEAQ. The CDR3 DNA reads TGTGCCAGCAGCTCCTCTGGGAGCGCTGAGCAGTTCTTC. Amino acids: CASSSSGSAEQFF.

V and J are TRBV7-9 and TRBJ1-4, with TRBD1 matching over 9 bases. CDR3 length: 15 amino acids. Trimming at V came to 5 bases and at J to 7 bases, leaving 8 bases not matched to a gene. Germline-derived CDR1 and CDR2 are SEHNR and FQNEAQ (reference sequence). This CDR3 reads CASSPGQGFGEKLFF. CDR3 DNA sequence: TGTGCCAGCAGCCCGGGACAGGGTTTCGGTGAAAAACTGTTTTTT.

The V call is TRBV28, the J call TRBJ2-7, with 8 nucleotides matching TRBD1. CDR1 is MDHEN, CDR2 SYDVKM, per germline. The CDR3 length is 16 residues. The V gene end was trimmed by 1 base and the J gene end by 3 bases; junction bases not matched to a gene: 8. CDR3 sequence reads: CASSLFGQGKNYEQYF. For the CDR3, the DNA is TGTGCCAGCAGTTTATTTGGACAGGGCAAGAACTACGAGCAGTACTTC.

The CDR3 coding sequence is TGTGCCAGCAGTGAGAGGGATGGCTACACCTTC. It is translated as CASSERDGYTF. V gene TRBV6-1 combines with J gene TRBJ1-2; D gene ambiguous. V lost 3 bases and J 6 bases, leaving 5 bases between the germline ends. The CDR3 has 11 residues. CDR1 MNHNS and CDR2 SASEGT come from the germline V gene.

CDR3 loop: CASSSGGPADTQYF. CDR3 nucleotide sequence: TGTGCCAGCAGCTCGGGGGGCCCGGCAGATACGCAGTATTTT. The rearrangement joins TRBV27 to TRBJ2-3; a weak D match, TRBD2 (7 bases). Germline CDR1 reads MNHEY; CDR2 reads SMNVEV (reference sequence). The ends were cut back, 6 bases at V and 4 bases at J, with 14 bases in the middle. CDR3 length: 14 residues.

V gene TRBV19 combines with J gene TRBJ2-6, with a weak D call TRBD1 (6 bases). This CDR3 spans 17 amino acids. Trimming left V 4 bases short and J 0 bases short, with 13 bases between. The germline V gene has CDR1 LNHDA and CDR2 SQIVND (reference sequence). CDR3 sequence reads: CASSKRTDYSGANVLTF. In nucleotides, the CDR3 is TGTGCCAGTAGTAAACGGACAGATTACTCTGGGGCCAACGTCCTGACTTTC.

This sequence joins TRBV7-8 and TRBJ2-1; a possible D gene is TRBD2 (6 bases). The CDR3 consists of 16 residues. Germline-derived CDR1 and CDR2 are SGHVS and FQNEAQ. The V and J ends lost 1 base and 0 bases respectively, with 10 bases between them. Written as DNA, the CDR3 is TGTGCCAGCAGCTTAGGGCGGGGCCCCTCCTACAATGAGCAGTTCTTC. Amino acid sequence: CASSLGRGPSYNEQFF. The full variable domain, in which reference TRBV7-8 and TRBJ2-1 provide the parts outside the CDR3, is GAGVSQSPRYKVAKRGQDVALRCDPISGHVSLFWYQQALGQGPEFLTYFQNEAQLDKSGLPSDRFFAERPEGSVSTLKIQRTQQEDSAVYLCASSLGRGPSYNEQFFGPGTRLTVL.

The CDR3 here is CAISAGGSLGEQFF. The DNA for the CDR3 is TGTGCCATCAGTGCAGGGGGCTCCCTCGGGGAGCAGTTCTTC. V and J are TRBV10-3 and TRBJ2-1, with 8 bases identical to TRBD1. The CDR3 runs to 14 residues. From germline, CDR1 is ENHRY and CDR2 SYGVKD. The trim removed 4 bases at V and 10 bases at J, leaving 9 bases unmatched.

The chain carries TRBV9 and TRBJ2-7; 9 bases agree with TRBD2. This CDR3 has 17 amino acids. V shed 0 bases and J 3 bases; nucleotides not matched to a gene: 10. Germline V gene data show CDR1 as SGDLS and CDR2 as YYNGEE. The CDR3: CASSVGLAATTLYEQYF. DNA of the CDR3: TGTGCCAGCAGCGTAGGACTAGCGGCCACAACACTCTACGAGCAGTACTTC.

The J gene is TRBJ2-7, the V gene TRBV6-5; 13 bases fit TRBD2. J gave up 2 bases and V 5 bases, and 3 bases lay outside the gene matches. The length of the CDR3 is 15 residues. Looked up from germline, CDR1 is MNHEY and CDR2 is SVGAGI. CDR3 sequence (DNA): TGTGCCAGCAGTCACGGGACTAGCGGGACCTACGAGCAGTACTTC. Protein product: CASSHGTSGTYEQYF.

V is TRBV12-3 or TRBV12-4 and J is TRBJ1-1; D possibly corresponds to TRBD1 (5 bases). The CDR3 length is 11 residues. Trimming removed 5 bases at V and 12 bases at J, with 13 bases between. As DNA, the CDR3 is TGTGCCAGCAGTGTCGGGGGGATGACTTTCTTT. This translates into CASSVGGMTFF.

The chain employs TRBV4-2 and TRBJ2-2, with a possible D match to TRBD2 (5 bases). There are 16 residues in the CDR3. The V end lost 3 bases, the J end lost 1 base, and 12 bases lay between the germline ends. Looked up from germline, CDR1 is LGHNA and CDR2 is YNFKEQ. The CDR3 sequence: CASSQAEGKNTGELFF. The CDR3 DNA sequence: TGTGCCAGCAGCCAGGCAGAGGGAAAGAACACCGGGGAGCTGTTTTTT.

CDR3 nucleotides: TGTGCCAGCAGCAATGGGAGAGACAGGGCTGAGACCCAGTACTTC. As protein: CASSNGRDRAETQYF. This chain joins TRBV21-1 and TRBJ2-5; the table's D call, TRBD1, was not checked against the DNA. TRBV21-1 is flagged as a pseudogene. The CDR3 is 15 residues long.

This clone has just one count. The chain employs TRBV4-1 and TRBJ1-5; D call uncertain. V was shortened by 0 bases and J by 5 bases, with 8 bases between the two germline ends. This CDR3 comprises 14 residues. Germline CDR1 reads MGHRA; CDR2 reads YSYEKL. CDR3 sequence: CASSQEIAYQPQHF. CDR3 coding DNA: TGCGCCAGCAGCCAAGAGATAGCATATCAGCCCCAGCATTTT.

The J gene is TRBJ2-1, the V gene TRBV19, with 7 bases matching TRBD2. Looked up from germline, CDR1 is LNHDA and CDR2 is SQIVND (reference sequence). The CDR3 is made up of 16 amino acids. Trimming at V came to 8 bases and at J to 1 base, leaving 11 bases not matched to a gene. CDR3 in amino acids: CASRTRGRRSYNEQFF. As DNA, the CDR3 is TGTGCCAGTCGGACTAGGGGACGCCGGTCCTACAATGAGCAGTTCTTC.

The V and J genes are TRBV19 and TRBJ1-3, with D uncertain. The germline V and J ends were trimmed by 3 bases and 0 bases, with 12 bases remaining between them. Germline V gene lookup returns CDR1 LNHDA and CDR2 SQIVND (reference sequence). The CDR3 is 16 amino acids. The CDR3 protein is CASSILSSNSGNTIYF. The CDR3 DNA reads TGTGCCAGTAGTATTCTATCCTCCAACTCTGGAAACACCATATATTTT.

The chain joins TRBV9 to TRBJ2-5; 16 bases match TRBD2. The CDR3 is 18 residues long. The J segment lost 3 bases and the V segment lost 4 bases, leaving 9 bases of the junction unmatched. Germline V gene lookup returns CDR1 SGDLS and CDR2 YYNGEE. DNA of the CDR3: TGTGCCAGCAGCTACGGAGGGACTAGCGGGGGGGCCGAAGAGACCCAGTACTTC. This codes for CASSYGGTSGGAEETQYF.

The chain is built from TRBV30 and TRBJ2-1, with TRBD2 as a possible D gene (6 bases). Trimming cost V 4 bases and J 7 bases, with 11 bases left between them. Germline values: CDR1 GTSNPN, CDR2 SVGIG (reference sequence). The CDR3 runs to 12 residues. The CDR3 sequence: CAWNGGVNEQFF. CDR3 bases: TGTGCCTGGAACGGCGGGGTAAATGAGCAGTTCTTC.

The genes are TRBV6-5 and TRBJ1-2; 11 bases line up with TRBD1. CDR3 size: 14 residues. V shed 6 bases, J shed 7 bases, and the junction held 7 bases outside the gene matches. In germline, CDR1 is MNHEY, CDR2 SVGAGI. The CDR3 protein is CASSQPGQGVGYTF. CDR3 DNA sequence: TGTGCCAGCAGCCAACCGGGACAGGGGGTTGGCTACACCTTC.